The sequence of this T cell receptor (beta chain) was determined in a study of blood T cell repertoires in COVID-19. Across the study: Whether acute or convalescent, the COVID-19 samples came from the United States, Italy and Spain. Nucleic acid was either cDNA or gDNA, and it came from T cells, B-cell-depleted T cells, or PBMCs.

Original data processing: From reference gene primer amplification, estimates of nucleated cell counts were derived. This table comes from immunoSEQ multiplex PCR, and its TCRdb copy is limited to in-frame clones, with some not included. V, J and clone size derive from that table, while D and trimming were established from the DNA sequence. This sample has around 80,000 clones; about 91% occur once, and the top ten carry roughly 4.8%. V was clipped by 6 bases and J by 7 bases; unmatched bases: 12. From germline, CDR1 is MNHEY and CDR2 SMNVEV (reference sequence). The CDR3 is 15 residues long. The specimen sequenced was peripheral blood. This TCR came from a woman of 80 years or more with acute or convalescent COVID-19. The chain couples TRBV27 to TRBJ1-2, with 9 nucleotides matching TRBD1. As DNA, the CDR3 is TGTGCCAGCAGACCGCTCCGGGACAGGGATCTTGGCTACACCTTC. Protein product: CASRPLRDRDLGYTF.